Below, 18 T cell receptor beta chains from the same sample are listed, as sequenced in a study of cytomegalovirus exposure and HLA in healthy donors. The PCR contained 60 Vbeta and 13 Jbeta primers. Only in-frame clones appear in the TCRdb table, and some are missing; sequencing was by immunoSEQ multiplex PCR. Of about 180,000 clones listed, over 75% are singletons. Sequencing input: PBMCs. Receptor source: a man between 60 and 70 years old in good health and CMV-seronegative.

The CDR3 here is CASSFRGGRWEQYF. In DNA form, the CDR3 reads TGTGCCAGCAGCTTTAGGGGCGGAAGGTGGGAGCAGTACTTC. This sequence joins TRBV5-4 and TRBJ2-7; D possibly corresponds to TRBD1 (5 bases). The germline V gene has CDR1 SGHNT and CDR2 YYREEE (reference sequence). The CDR3 length is 14 residues. V was pared by 2 bases and J by 7 bases, with 16 bases between.

This sequence joins TRBV2 and TRBJ2-2; 8 bases fit TRBD1. The CDR3 runs 15 residues. J gave up 4 bases and V 7 bases, and 8 bases lay outside the gene matches. CDR1 is SNHLY and CDR2 is FYNNEI in the germline V gene. CDR3: CASTETGVATGELFF. DNA for the CDR3: TGTGCCAGCACCGAGACAGGGGTGGCCACCGGGGAGCTGTTTTTT.

Ten or more counts support this clone. The V call is TRBV5-6, the J call TRBJ2-3; 10 nucleotides line up with TRBD2. The CDR3 consists of 15 residues. CDR1 SGHDT and CDR2 YYEEEE come from the germline V gene. Losses at the gene ends were 4 bases for V and 2 bases for J; bases not matched to a gene: 4. The chain's CDR3 is CASSTGLAYTDTQYF. DNA of the CDR3: TGTGCCAGCAGCACGGGACTAGCGTACACAGATACGCAGTATTTT.

The chain employs TRBV13 and TRBJ2-3; 8 bases fit TRBD2. Germline CDR1 PRHDT, CDR2 FYEKMQ (reference sequence). V shed 1 base and J 4 bases; nucleotides not matched to a gene: 7. This CDR3 is built from 16 residues. CDR3 sequence (DNA): TGTGCCAGCAGCTTAGATCGACTAGCGAGAGCAGATACGCAGTATTTT. Encoded protein: CASSLDRLARADTQYF.

This clone was counted a single time. The chain combines TRBV7-3 with TRBJ2-7; perhaps D is TRBD1 or TRBD2 (9 bases each). There are 19 residues in the CDR3. Germline CDR1 and CDR2: SGHTA and FQGTGA. Trimming removed 6 bases from V and 3 bases from J, with 30 bases in between. CDR3 protein: CASRLTGTGRLAEHYEQYF. CDR3 nucleotide sequence: TGTGCCAGCAGACTAACCGGGACAGGGCGACTAGCGGAACACTACGAGCAGTACTTC.

As for this clone: Relative to the germline gene, one junction end is altered; a read error may explain this. The V call is TRBV7-3, the J call TRBJ2-3; 8 positions match TRBD1. This CDR3 region has 14 residues. Per germline, CDR1 SGHTA and CDR2 FQGTGA. CDR3 residues: CASSVTGGSDTQYF. In DNA, the CDR3 is TGTGCCAGCAGCGTAACAGGGGGATCAGATACGCAGTATTTT. The variable domain in full, with the rest retrieved from reference TRBV7-3 and TRBJ2-3, is GAGVSQTPSNKVTEKGKYVELRCDPISGHTALYWYRQSLGQGPEFLIYFQGTGAADDSGLPNDRFFAVRPEGSVSTLKIQRTERGDSAVYLCASSVTGGSDTQYFGPGTRLTVL.

The J gene is TRBJ1-1, the V gene TRBV29-1; no firm D call. Germline lookup yields CDR1 SQVTM and CDR2 ANQGSEA. The CDR3 consists of 13 residues. The germline V and J ends were trimmed by 4 bases and 4 bases, with 13 bases remaining between them. The CDR3 region has the DNA TGCAGCGTTGTACGGTATCTGAGCACTGAAGCTTTCTTT. Protein: CSVVRYLSTEAFF.

The V and J genes are TRBV29-1 and TRBJ1-2; D is perhaps TRBD1 (6 bases). The CDR3 has 13 amino acids. V dropped 4 bases and J dropped 0 bases, with 9 bases sitting between them. Germline CDR1 SQVTM, CDR2 ANQGSEA. The CDR3 here is CSVAAGANYGYTF. CDR3 bases: TGCAGCGTTGCGGCAGGGGCTAACTATGGCTACACCTTC.

This clone was found once. This sequence joins TRBV5-6 and TRBJ2-3; 8 positions agree with TRBD1. V trimming: 5 bases; J trimming: 3 bases; junction bases outside the gene matches: 5. The germline gives CDR1 SGHDT, CDR2 YYEEEE. The CDR3 contains 14 residues. CDR3 nucleotides: TGTGCCAGCAGGAAGCAGGGGGCTACAGATACGCAGTATTTT. This encodes CASRKQGATDTQYF.

The DNA for the CDR3 is TGTGCCAGCAGTCCTAGGGACAGGGATCAGCCCCAGCATTTT. Protein: CASSPRDRDQPQHF. The chain employs TRBV27 and TRBJ1-5, with TRBD1 matching 9 bases. CDR1 is MNHEY and CDR2 is SMNVEV in the germline V gene (reference sequence). The J segment lost 5 bases and the V segment lost 5 bases, leaving 4 bases of the junction unmatched. The CDR3 spans 14 residues.

This clone was counted a few times. V usage is TRBV13 and J usage is TRBJ1-5; TRBD1 aligns across 10 bases. Germline CDR1 is PRHDT and CDR2 is FYEKMQ (reference sequence). V lost 4 bases to trimming and J lost 4 bases; unmatched junction nucleotides: 7. CDR3 length: 16 amino acids. In nucleotides, the CDR3 is TGTGCCAGCAGCTATAAAGGACAGGGGGGGAATCAGCCCCAGCATTTT. Its protein product is CASSYKGQGGNQPQHF.

This clone was seen a few times. This chain links TRBV7-2 with TRBJ2-2; 9 positions match TRBD1. This CDR3 spans 14 amino acids. After removal of 10 bases from V and 6 bases from J, the junction contained 9 bases not matched to a gene. Germline lookup yields CDR1 SGHTA and CDR2 FQGNSA. The CDR3 is CATQDRGYSGELFF. The CDR3 nucleotides are TGTGCCACACAGGACAGGGGATACTCCGGGGAGCTGTTTTTT.

In DNA, the CDR3 is TGTGCCAGCACCGGGGGCCAAGAGACCCAGTACTTC. Translation: CASTGGQETQYF. V gene TRBV7-2 combines with J gene TRBJ2-5; D possibly corresponds to TRBD2 (6 bases). The V gene lost 7 bases and the J gene lost 1 base, with 7 bases spanning the gap. Germline values: CDR1 SGHTA, CDR2 FQGNSA. The CDR3 runs 12 residues.

The J gene is TRBJ1-2, the V gene TRBV5-1, with TRBD1 matching over 7 bases. Germline V gene sequence: CDR1 SGHRS, CDR2 YFSETQ. The CDR3 length is 15 residues. The V segment lost 1 base and the J segment 1 base; nucleotides outside the gene matches: 4. DNA for the CDR3: TGCGCCAGCAGCTTGTCACAGGGGCTTAACTATGGCTACACCTTC. Amino acid sequence: CASSLSQGLNYGYTF.

CDR3 loop: CASSGTGVDTGELFF. For the CDR3, the DNA is TGTGCCAGTAGTGGCACAGGGGTCGATACCGGGGAGCTGTTTTTT. J is TRBJ2-2 and V is TRBV19; 7 positions agree with TRBD1. CDR3 length: 15 residues. The germline gives CDR1 LNHDA, CDR2 SQIVND (reference sequence). Trimming took 5 bases from V and 5 from J; bases not matched to a gene: 8.

This clone was seen a few times. The rearrangement links TRBV28 to TRBJ2-7; tentatively, D is TRBD1 (6 bases). CDR3 size: 12 residues. The V end was cut by 3 bases, the J end by 7 bases, with 10 bases between. Per germline, CDR1 MDHEN and CDR2 SYDVKM. CDR3: CASSLGHGEQYF. CDR3 DNA sequence: TGTGCCAGCAGTTTGGGACACGGGGAGCAGTACTTC.

The V call is TRBV30, the J call TRBJ2-1, with TRBD2 matching over 7 bases. J lost 4 bases, V lost 0 bases, and 3 bases had no gene match. CDR3 size: 14 residues. From germline, CDR1 is GTSNPN and CDR2 SVGIG (reference sequence). CDR3 residues: CAWSVLAGYNEQFF. The CDR3 region has the DNA TGTGCCTGGAGTGTTTTAGCGGGTTACAATGAGCAGTTCTTC.

This sequence joins TRBV5-6 and TRBJ2-1; 7 bases line up with TRBD2. The CDR3 runs 14 residues. V trimming: 6 bases; J trimming: 10 bases; junction bases outside the gene matches: 13. CDR1 SGHDT and CDR2 YYEEEE come from the germline V gene. CDR3 sequence reads: CASTPGTTFGEQFF. CDR3 DNA sequence: TGTGCCAGCACCCCCGGGACTACCTTTGGAGAGCAGTTCTTC.